This TCR beta chain was recovered during a study of T cell responses to AZD1222 COVID-19 vaccine. Looking at the study overall: The study pooled second doses at about 4 or about 12 weeks. Study-level results: Donors in the cohort were predominantly white British and more often female, and clonal diversity was possibly underestimated. Baseline seropositivity occurred in only 5 to 7 AZD1222 recipients. Spike-specific TCRs gained breadth and depth after people received two AZD1222 doses.

This clone was recorded once. The antigen remains unidentified. The data were produced by immunoSEQ multiplex PCR, yet TCRdb's version contains in-frame clones alone and is incomplete. This table has more than 95,000 clones, 88% appearing once. This TCR derives from an adult in good health. Material: peripheral blood, obtained on day 0 of AZD1222 vaccination.

The CDR3 DNA is TGTGCCAGCAGGCGGAGCAGGAGGCTCTATCAGCCCCAGCATTTT. Its protein product is CASRRSRRLYQPQHF. This chain connects TRBV21-1 to TRBJ1-5. TRBV21-1 is listed as a pseudogene. The CDR3 runs 15 residues.